The 6 T cell receptor beta chains below all came from one sample that was sequenced in a study of blood T cells in healthy people across ages. Together with a sample-barcoded 5' primer, a J-beta primer mix was included in a second PCR lasting roughly 6 to 12 cycles. MiXCR, applied by TCRdb to the 5' RACE reads, yields one record per CDR3 protein. The table has roughly 790,000 distinct CDR3 sequences, approximately 43% seen once. The sequenced sample consisted of blood. The source of these receptors is a woman aged 55-70 years in good health.

The V and J genes are TRBV27 and TRBJ1-2, with D unclear. Germline CDR1 is MNHEY and CDR2 is SMNVEV (reference sequence). Deletions cut 8 bases from V and 4 bases from J, with 20 bases between. The CDR3 consists of 15 residues. CDR3 in amino acids: CASSLKGQNAYGYTF. As DNA, the CDR3 is TGTGCCAGCTCTCTAAAGGGCCAGAACGCCTATGGCTACACCTTC.

In this sample, this clonotype turned up many times. V usage is TRBV10-3 and J usage is TRBJ2-1; a possible D gene is TRBD2 (5 bases). Germline CDR1 and CDR2: ENHRY and SYGVKD. Trimming removed 9 bases at V and 4 bases at J, with 10 bases between. The CDR3 loop spans 12 amino acids. The CDR3: CAIGLEYNEQFF. CDR3 bases: TGTGCCATTGGACTCGAATACAATGAGCAGTTCTTC.

The chain carries TRBV21-1 and TRBJ2-7; no DNA check was done on the table's D call, TRBD1. TRBV21-1 corresponds to a pseudogene. The CDR3 contains 13 residues. The CDR3 DNA follows: TGTGCCAGCAGCACCGGACAGAAAGACGAGCAGTACTTC. It is translated as CASSTGQKDEQYF.

This chain links TRBV9 with TRBJ1-2, with D possibly being TRBD1 (5 bases). Germline values: CDR1 SGDLS, CDR2 YYNGEE. CDR3 length: 13 residues. V lost 2 bases and J lost 3, with 8 bases in between. CDR3 residues: CASSVRDDYGYTF. In DNA, the CDR3 is TGTGCCAGCAGCGTCCGGGACGACTATGGCTACACCTTC.

This chain connects TRBV29-1 to TRBJ2-1, with no clear D. Trimming left V 0 bases short and J 3 bases short, with 12 bases between. The CDR3 is 15 amino acids. CDR1 and CDR2 (germline): SQVTM, ANQGSEA. As DNA, the CDR3 is TGCAGCGTTGAAGACGGAACGGATATCTACAATGAGCAGTTCTTC. Protein product: CSVEDGTDIYNEQFF.

V usage is TRBV5-6 and J usage is TRBJ2-3; a weak D match, TRBD1 (6 bases). The ends were cut back, 3 bases at V and 4 bases at J, with 15 bases in the middle. The germline V gene encodes CDR1 SGHDT and CDR2 YYEEEE. The CDR3 loop spans 15 amino acids. Here the CDR3 reads CASSSERGNSDTQYF. In DNA form, the CDR3 reads TGTGCCAGCAGCTCGGAAAGGGGGAATTCAGATACGCAGTATTTT.